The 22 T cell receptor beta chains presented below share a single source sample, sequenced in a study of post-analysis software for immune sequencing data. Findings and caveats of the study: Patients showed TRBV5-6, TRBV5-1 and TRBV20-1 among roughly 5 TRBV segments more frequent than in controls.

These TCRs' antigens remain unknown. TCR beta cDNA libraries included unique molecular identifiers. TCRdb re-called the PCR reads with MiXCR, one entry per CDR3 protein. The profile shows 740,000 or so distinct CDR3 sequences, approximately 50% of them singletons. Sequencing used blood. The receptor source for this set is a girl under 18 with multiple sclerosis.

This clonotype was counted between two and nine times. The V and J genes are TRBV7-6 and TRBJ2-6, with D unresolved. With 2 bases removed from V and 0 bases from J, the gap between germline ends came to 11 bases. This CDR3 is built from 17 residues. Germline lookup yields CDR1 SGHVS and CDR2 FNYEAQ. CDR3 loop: CASSLSFMGSGANVLTF. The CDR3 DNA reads TGTGCCAGCAGCTTATCGTTCATGGGCTCTGGGGCCAACGTCCTGACTTTC.

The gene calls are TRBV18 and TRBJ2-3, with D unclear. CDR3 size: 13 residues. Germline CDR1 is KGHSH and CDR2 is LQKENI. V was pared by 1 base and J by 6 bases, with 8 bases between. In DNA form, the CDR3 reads TGTGCCAGCTCACCACACCACCGGGATACGCAGTATTTT. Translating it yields CASSPHHRDTQYF.

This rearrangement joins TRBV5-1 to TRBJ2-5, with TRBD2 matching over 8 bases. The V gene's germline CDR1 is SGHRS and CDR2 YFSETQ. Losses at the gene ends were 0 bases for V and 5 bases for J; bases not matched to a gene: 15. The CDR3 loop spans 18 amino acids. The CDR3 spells CASSLAEQLAEGGETQYF. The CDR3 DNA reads TGCGCCAGCAGCTTGGCCGAACAACTAGCGGAGGGTGGGGAGACCCAGTACTTC.

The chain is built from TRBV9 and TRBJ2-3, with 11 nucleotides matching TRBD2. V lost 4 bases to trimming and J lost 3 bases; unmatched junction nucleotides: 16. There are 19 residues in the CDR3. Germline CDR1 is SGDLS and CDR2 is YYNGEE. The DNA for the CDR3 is TGTGCCAGCAGCCCCCGTAAGGGGCTAGCGGGGGGTCGAACAGATACGCAGTATTTT. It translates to CASSPRKGLAGGRTDTQYF.

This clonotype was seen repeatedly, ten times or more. CDR3 region: CASSQDTGSYEQYF. In nucleotides, the CDR3 is TGTGCCAGCAGCCAAGATACAGGTTCCTACGAGCAGTACTTC. J is TRBJ2-7 and V is TRBV4-2; D may be TRBD1 (5 bases). Trimming pared 0 bases from V and 1 base from J, leaving 7 bases between. CDR1 LGHNA and CDR2 YNFKEQ come from the germline V gene. The CDR3 extends over 14 amino acids.

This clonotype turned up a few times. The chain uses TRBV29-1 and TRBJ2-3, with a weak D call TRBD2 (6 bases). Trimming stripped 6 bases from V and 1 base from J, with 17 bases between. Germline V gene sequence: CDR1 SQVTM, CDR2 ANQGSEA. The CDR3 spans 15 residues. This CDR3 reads CSVPRQSSGTDTQYF. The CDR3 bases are TGCAGCGTCCCCCGGCAATCTAGCGGCACAGATACGCAGTATTTT.

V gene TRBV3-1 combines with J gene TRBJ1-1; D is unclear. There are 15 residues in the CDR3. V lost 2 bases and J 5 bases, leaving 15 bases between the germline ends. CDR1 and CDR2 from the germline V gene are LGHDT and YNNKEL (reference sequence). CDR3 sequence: CASSQSAGRGTEAFF. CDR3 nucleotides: TGTGCCAGCAGCCAATCGGCTGGGCGAGGAACTGAAGCTTTCTTT.

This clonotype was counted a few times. In DNA form, the CDR3 reads TGTGCCATCAGTGAGGTCAATAGCAATCAGCCCCAGCATTTT. The encoded protein is CAISEVNSNQPQHF. The chain carries TRBV10-3 and TRBJ1-5; D uncertain. The V end was cut by 2 bases, the J end by 0 bases, with 5 bases between. CDR1 and CDR2 (germline): ENHRY, SYGVKD. This CDR3 spans 14 amino acids.

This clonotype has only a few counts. CDR3 nucleotide sequence: TGCAGTGCTCCAAGGACAGGGGGCGTAGGAGATACGCAGTATTTT. This codes for CSAPRTGGVGDTQYF. V gene TRBV20-1 combines with J gene TRBJ2-3; 11 bases agree with TRBD1. With 5 bases clipped from V and 5 bases from J, the junction kept 9 bases outside the gene matches. There are 15 residues in the CDR3. The germline CDR1 and CDR2 sequences are DFQATT and SNEGSKA (reference sequence).

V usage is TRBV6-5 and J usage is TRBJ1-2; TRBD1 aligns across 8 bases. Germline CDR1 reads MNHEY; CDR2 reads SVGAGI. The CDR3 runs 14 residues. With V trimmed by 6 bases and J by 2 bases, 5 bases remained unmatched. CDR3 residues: CASRTGVSNYGYTF. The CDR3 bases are TGTGCCAGCAGGACAGGGGTATCGAACTATGGCTACACCTTC.

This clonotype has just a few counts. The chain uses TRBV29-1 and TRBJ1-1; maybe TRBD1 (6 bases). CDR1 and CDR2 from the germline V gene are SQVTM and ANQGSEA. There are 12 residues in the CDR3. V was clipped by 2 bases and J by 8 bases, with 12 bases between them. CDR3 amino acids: CSVEFFGGEAFF. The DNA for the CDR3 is TGCAGCGTTGAATTCTTTGGGGGCGAAGCTTTCTTT.

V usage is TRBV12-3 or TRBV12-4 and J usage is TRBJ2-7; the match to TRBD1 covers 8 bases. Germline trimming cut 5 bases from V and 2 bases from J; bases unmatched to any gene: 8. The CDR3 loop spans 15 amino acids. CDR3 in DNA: TGTGCCAGCAGTCCCCGACAGGGGACCACCTACGAGCAGTACTTC. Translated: CASSPRQGTTYEQYF.

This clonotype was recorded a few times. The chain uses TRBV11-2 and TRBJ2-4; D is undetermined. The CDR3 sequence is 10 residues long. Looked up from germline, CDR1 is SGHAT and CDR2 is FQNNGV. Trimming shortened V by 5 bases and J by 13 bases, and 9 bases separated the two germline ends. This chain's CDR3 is CASSHLWQYF. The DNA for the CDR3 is TGTGCCAGCAGCCACCTTTGGCAGTACTTC.

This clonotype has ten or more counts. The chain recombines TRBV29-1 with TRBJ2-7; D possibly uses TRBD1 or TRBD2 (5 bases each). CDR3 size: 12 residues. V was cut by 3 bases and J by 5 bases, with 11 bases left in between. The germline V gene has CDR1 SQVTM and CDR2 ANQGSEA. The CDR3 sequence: CSVERDLHEQYF. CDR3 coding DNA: TGCAGCGTTGAGAGGGACCTCCACGAGCAGTACTTC.

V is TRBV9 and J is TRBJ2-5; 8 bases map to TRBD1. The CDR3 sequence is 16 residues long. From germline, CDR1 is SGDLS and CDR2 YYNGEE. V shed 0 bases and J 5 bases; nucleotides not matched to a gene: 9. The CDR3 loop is CASSVGAGGAGETQYF. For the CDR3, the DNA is TGTGCCAGCAGCGTAGGTGCAGGGGGCGCCGGGGAGACCCAGTACTTC. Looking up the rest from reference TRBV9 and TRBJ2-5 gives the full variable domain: DSGVTQTPKHLITATGQRVTLRCSPRSGDLSVYWYQQSLDQGLQFLIQYYNGEERAKGNILERFSAQQFPDLHSELNLSSLELGDSALYFCASSVGAGGAGETQYFGPGTRLLVL.

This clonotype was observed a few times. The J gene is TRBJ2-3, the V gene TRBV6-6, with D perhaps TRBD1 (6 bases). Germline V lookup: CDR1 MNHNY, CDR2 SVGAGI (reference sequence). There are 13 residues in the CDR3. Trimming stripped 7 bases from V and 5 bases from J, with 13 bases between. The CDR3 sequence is CASIDRSEDTQYF. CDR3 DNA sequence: TGTGCCAGCATCGACAGGTCCGAAGATACGCAGTATTTT.

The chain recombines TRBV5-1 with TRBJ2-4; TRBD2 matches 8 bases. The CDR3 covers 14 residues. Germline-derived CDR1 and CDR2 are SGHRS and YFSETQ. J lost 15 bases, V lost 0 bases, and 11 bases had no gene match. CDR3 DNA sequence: TGCGCCAGCAGCTTGGCGTCTAGCGGGCACCGGAGGTACTTC. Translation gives CASSLASSGHRRYF.

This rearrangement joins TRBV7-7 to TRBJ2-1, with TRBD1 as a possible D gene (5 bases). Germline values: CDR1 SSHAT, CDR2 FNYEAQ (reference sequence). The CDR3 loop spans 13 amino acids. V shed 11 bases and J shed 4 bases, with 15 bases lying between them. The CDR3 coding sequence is TGTGCCGTTAGTCCAGGGCGATACAATGAGCAGTTCTTC. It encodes CAVSPGRYNEQFF.

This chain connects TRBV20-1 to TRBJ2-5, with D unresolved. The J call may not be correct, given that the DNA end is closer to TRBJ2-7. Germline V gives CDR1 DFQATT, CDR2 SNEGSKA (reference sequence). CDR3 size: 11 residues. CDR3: CSANSGHEQYF. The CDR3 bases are TGCAGTGCTAACTCTGGGCACGAGCAGTACTTC.

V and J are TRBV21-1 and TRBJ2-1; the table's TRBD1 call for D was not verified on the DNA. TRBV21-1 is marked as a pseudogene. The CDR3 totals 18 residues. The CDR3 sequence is CASSKPDRGGQTCNEQFF. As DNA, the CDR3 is TGTGCCAGCAGCAAGCCTGACAGGGGAGGACAAACATGCAATGAGCAGTTCTTC.

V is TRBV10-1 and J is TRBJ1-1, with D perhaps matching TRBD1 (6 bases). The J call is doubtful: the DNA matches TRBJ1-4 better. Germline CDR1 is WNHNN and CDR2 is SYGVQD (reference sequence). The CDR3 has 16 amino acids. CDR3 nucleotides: TGCGCCAGCAGTGAGTCGATCAGGGGAGGAGGTGAAAAACTGTTTTTT. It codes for CASSESIRGGGEKLFF.

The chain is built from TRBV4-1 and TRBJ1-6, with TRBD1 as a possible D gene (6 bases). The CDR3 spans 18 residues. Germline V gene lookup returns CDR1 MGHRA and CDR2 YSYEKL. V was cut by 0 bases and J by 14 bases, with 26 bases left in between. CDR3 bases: TGCGCCAGCAGCCAAGATGGGGGCGAAGGGGGGGTGGTTGGAGCCCTCCACTTT. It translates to CASSQDGGEGGVVGALHF.